This passage covers 28 T cell receptor beta chains from one sample sequenced in a study of tumor-infiltrating lymphocytes in oesophageal squamous cell carcinoma. TCRdb reanalysed the PCR reads using MiXCR and keeps one entry per CDR3 protein. The sample has 12,000 or so distinct CDR3 sequences, around 50% seen once; the top ten hold roughly two fifths. Sequencing input: esophageal tumor tissue. The receptors were gathered from a female donor with esophageal squamous cell carcinoma.

This clonotype has ten or more counts. The genes are TRBV19 and TRBJ2-3; 11 nucleotides line up with TRBD2. From germline, CDR1 is LNHDA and CDR2 SQIVND (reference sequence). The CDR3 spans 18 residues. The junction had 15 bases not matched to a gene; V was cut back by 5 bases and J by 5 bases. CDR3 amino acids: CASSASGTSGARLDTQYF. In DNA, the CDR3 is TGTGCCAGTAGTGCATCCGGGACTAGCGGAGCCCGGTTAGATACGCAGTATTTT.

The rearrangement links TRBV7-2 to TRBJ2-1; possibly TRBD2 for D (7 bases). This CDR3 contains 16 residues. Germline V lookup: CDR1 SGHTA, CDR2 FQGNSA. Trimming pared 6 bases from V and 0 bases from J, leaving 15 bases between. The CDR3 nucleotides read TGTGCCAGCAGGGAGGGGGGGGTTGTCTCCTACAATGAGCAGTTCTTC. This translates into CASREGGVVSYNEQFF.

The rearrangement uses TRBV12-3 or TRBV12-4 and TRBJ1-2; D perhaps matches TRBD1 (5 bases). The ends were cut back, 4 bases at V and 0 bases at J, with 18 bases in the middle. This CDR3 region has 17 residues. The CDR3: CASSSLGGSNPNYGYTF. The CDR3 DNA sequence: TGTGCCAGCAGTTCACTGGGGGGATCAAATCCTAACTATGGCTACACCTTC.

This clonotype was recorded a few times. The rearrangement links TRBV7-9 to TRBJ2-5; 10 bases fit TRBD2. The CDR3 totals 17 residues. V dropped 5 bases and J dropped 3; count of bases not matched to a gene: 12. Germline values: CDR1 SEHNR, CDR2 FQNEAQ (reference sequence). As DNA, the CDR3 is TGTGCCAGCAGCCCCCTAGCGGGAGAGGTCCGGGAAGAGACCCAGTACTTC. Its protein product is CASSPLAGEVREETQYF.

In this sample, this clonotype turned up a few times. Since a much larger clone is just one base distant, this may be a read error. The genes are TRBV5-5 and TRBJ2-5; 9 bases are a match to TRBD2. Trimming at V came to 7 bases and at J to 11 bases, leaving 15 bases not matched to a gene. Germline assignment: CDR1 SGHKS and CDR2 YYEKEE (reference sequence). This CDR3 comprises 14 residues. CDR3 nucleotide sequence: TGTGCCAGCGGCGGGAGGGGGTCAGACAATGAGCAGTACTTC. It specifies CASGGRGSDNEQYF.

This chain connects TRBV24-1 to TRBJ2-1, with TRBD2 matching 13 bases. The CDR3 is made up of 17 amino acids. CDR1 and CDR2 (germline): KGHDR, SFDVKD. With V trimmed by 3 bases and J by 2 bases, 3 bases remained unmatched. The CDR3 sequence is CATSDPGLAGAYNEQFF. DNA of the CDR3: TGTGCCACCAGTGATCCAGGACTAGCGGGAGCCTACAATGAGCAGTTCTTC.

About this clonotype itself: No conserved phenylalanine or tryptophan is present at the end of the CDR3, so a read error is the likely explanation. Because the CDR3's place on the DNA is in doubt, the DNA is left out and the CDR3 is given as listed by TCRdb. This chain joins TRBV24-1 and TRBJ1-1; TRBD1 is taken as the D call from the table, unchecked against the DNA. Counting both end residues, the CDR3 totals 17 amino acids. Germline CDR1 is KGHDR and CDR2 is SFDVKD. The CDR3 is CATSDPHEGGYRVSSSS.

V gene TRBV7-6 combines with J gene TRBJ2-7; 8 bases are shared with TRBD1. Losses at the gene ends were 1 base for V and 1 base for J; bases not matched to a gene: 6. The CDR3 extends over 16 amino acids. The germline gives CDR1 SGHVS, CDR2 FNYEAQ. The CDR3 region is CASSLGTGRSSYEQYF. CDR3 nucleotide sequence: TGTGCCAGCAGCTTAGGGACAGGGAGGAGTTCCTACGAGCAGTACTTC.

This clonotype was seen a handful of times. This chain links TRBV24-1 with TRBJ2-4; D is uncertain. The J call is uncertain, as TRBJ2-1 better fits the DNA end. This CDR3 is built from 16 residues. CDR1 and CDR2 from the germline V gene are KGHDR and SFDVKD. DNA of the CDR3: TGTGCCACCAGTGAGGGATCTGCCCGATCCCACAATGAGCAGTTCTTC. Translated: CATSEGSARSHNEQFF.

Notes on this clonotype: It is likely a read error, because the conserved phenylalanine at the end of the CDR3 is missing. The DNA is left out, because the CDR3 cannot be placed on it with certainty; the CDR3 is given as TCRdb lists it. The chain couples TRBV24-1 to TRBJ2-7; the DNA was not compared with TRBD1, the D call given in the table. Germline CDR1 KGHDR, CDR2 SFDVKD. The CDR3 spans 18 residues, counting both ends. The CDR3 sequence is CATSDPGQGAFIGYTFGS.

V gene TRBV7-2 combines with J gene TRBJ2-5; 7 nucleotides match TRBD1. TRBJ2-7 explains the end of the DNA better; the J call may be wrong. The CDR3 totals 16 residues. Germline V lookup: CDR1 SGHTA, CDR2 FQGNSA. The CDR3 here is CASSLGGAGGLYEQYF. The CDR3 DNA sequence: TGTGCCAGCAGCTTAGGAGGGGCAGGGGGTCTTTACGAGCAGTACTTC.

The chain uses TRBV6-1 and TRBJ2-5, with a tentative D call TRBD1 (6 bases). The J call is doubtful: the DNA matches TRBJ2-7 better. The CDR3 runs 15 residues. CDR1 and CDR2 from the germline V gene are MNHNS and SASEGT. Here the CDR3 reads CASSEAPGDPYEQYF. Here the CDR3 DNA reads TGTGCCAGCAGTGAAGCCCCAGGGGACCCCTACGAGCAGTACTTC.

Relative to its sample, this clonotype is medium-sized. The chain couples TRBV28 to TRBJ2-3, with unresolved D. Trimming took off 7 bases at V and 0 bases at J, with 17 bases between the two ends. The CDR3 has 16 amino acids. Germline CDR1 reads MDHEN; CDR2 reads SYDVKM. For the CDR3, the DNA is TGTGCCAGCACCCCTGGGCAGCAAATAAGCACAGATACGCAGTATTTT. It specifies CASTPGQQISTDTQYF. Full variable domain (remainder filled in from reference TRBV28 and TRBJ2-3): DVKVTQSSRYLVKRTGEKVFLECVQDMDHENMFWYRQDPGLGLRLIYFSYDVKMKEKGDIPEGYSVSREKKERFSLILESASTNQTSMYLCASTPGQQISTDTQYFGPGTRLTVL.

This clonotype was observed many times. A much larger clone is a single base away; this may be a read error. This rearrangement joins TRBV25-1 to TRBJ2-7, with D unresolved. Germline V gene sequence: CDR1 MGHDK, CDR2 SYGVNS. Between the trimmed V and J ends, which lost 4 bases and 7 bases, there was a span of 17 bases. There are 14 residues in the CDR3. The CDR3: CASSGSGPGNEQYF. CDR3 nucleotide sequence: TGTGCCAGCAGTGGATCCGGCCCCGGCAATGAGCAGTACTTC.

The gene calls are TRBV7-6 and TRBJ2-4; tentative D call: TRBD2 (6 bases). Trimming left V 1 base short and J 5 bases short, with 12 bases between. The CDR3 loop spans 15 amino acids. Germline V CDR1 and CDR2: SGHVS, FNYEAQ. As DNA, the CDR3 is TGTGCCAGCAGCTTAGAGGCGGGATGGGAAAACATTCAGTACTTC. The encoded protein is CASSLEAGWENIQYF.

This clonotype is deemed medium-sized. The junction shows a germline mismatch at one end, possibly a read error. CDR3 sequence reads: CASSLSFLNIQYF. The CDR3 nucleotides read TGTGCTAGCAGCTTATCCTTTTTAAACATTCAGTACTTC. This rearrangement joins TRBV7-2 to TRBJ2-4; D is uncertain. The CDR3 is 13 amino acids. Germline V gives CDR1 SGHTA, CDR2 FQGNSA.

By proportion, this clonotype is large. J is TRBJ1-2 and V is TRBV7-2; unclear D gene. This CDR3 region has 13 residues. Germline V CDR1 and CDR2: SGHTA, FQGNSA. Deletions cut 1 base from V and 2 bases from J, with 5 bases between. CDR3 sequence reads: CASSLGGNYGYTF. The CDR3 region has the DNA TGTGCCAGCAGCTTAGGCGGAAACTATGGCTACACCTTC.

This clonotype has only a few counts. V usage is TRBV7-2 and J usage is TRBJ2-1; 9 bases fit TRBD2. The DNA end favors TRBJ2-7, so the J call may be wrong. Germline V gene lookup returns CDR1 SGHTA and CDR2 FQGNSA. The CDR3 is 15 amino acids. CDR3 coding DNA: TGTGCCAGCAGCTCCGTAGCGGGGGATTACAATGAGCAGTACTTC. As protein: CASSSVAGDYNEQYF.

In its sample, this clonotype was seen many times. Here the CDR3 DNA reads TGTGCCAGCAGCTTAAGCCGGGGCACAGATACGCAGTATTTT. It translates to CASSLSRGTDTQYF. J is TRBJ2-3 and V is TRBV7-3, with D unresolved. Germline V gene sequence: CDR1 SGHTA, CDR2 FQGTGA. The CDR3 loop spans 14 amino acids. Deletions cut 1 base from V and 1 base from J, with 6 bases between.

Notes on this clonotype: This CDR3 fails to terminate in the conserved phenylalanine or tryptophan, so it likely reflects a read error. Because the CDR3's place on the DNA is in doubt, the DNA is left out and the CDR3 is given as listed by TCRdb. The chain recombines TRBV7-2 with TRBJ2-7; whether TRBD2, the table's D call, matches the DNA was not checked. The CDR3 region is 16 residues in length, termini included. Germline lookup yields CDR1 SGHTA and CDR2 FQGNSA. The CDR3 is CASTLAAGANEQYFGS.

This clonotype showed up many times. The DNA is omitted, as the CDR3 cannot be located on it reliably, and the CDR3 follows TCRdb's listing. CDR3 in amino acids: CISVPEPPTPRDYGYTF. V gene TRBV7-5 combines with J gene TRBJ1-2. TRBV7-5 represents a pseudogene. A total of 17 residues make up the CDR3, ends included.

The chain uses TRBV7-4 and TRBJ2-1; 12 bases fit TRBD2. Germline lookup yields CDR1 SGHVT and CDR2 SQSDAQ. V lost 2 bases and J lost 7; bases outside the gene matches: 15. The CDR3 is 19 amino acids. The CDR3 region has the DNA TGTGCCAGCAGCTTATATGGACTAGCGGGACCCGAGGGAGGGAATGAGCAGTTCTTC. This encodes CASSLYGLAGPEGGNEQFF.

The chain is built from TRBV11-2 and TRBJ2-3; tentatively, D is TRBD1 (6 bases). Germline CDR1 is SGHAT and CDR2 is FQNNGV. The CDR3 totals 15 residues. V was cut by 0 bases and J by 12 bases, with 19 bases left in between. CDR3 DNA sequence: TGTGCCAGCAGCTTAGATTACAGGGCCTCGGAGACCCAGTATTTT. Translating it yields CASSLDYRASETQYF.

The chain carries TRBV10-3 and TRBJ2-5; TRBD1 matches at 9 bases. Germline lookup yields CDR1 ENHRY and CDR2 SYGVKD. The CDR3 is made up of 17 amino acids. Trimming at V came to 4 bases and at J to 3 bases, leaving 12 bases not matched to a gene. CDR3 sequence reads: CAISVSQGAGLKETQYF. CDR3 DNA sequence: TGTGCCATCAGTGTTTCACAGGGGGCAGGGTTAAAAGAGACCCAGTACTTC.

Comment on this clonotype: This CDR3 is missing its conserved last phenylalanine or tryptophan, likely due to a read error. The limits of the CDR3 on the DNA are not certain, so only TCRdb's listed CDR3 is given. V gene TRBV7-6 combines with J gene TRBJ1-4. Germline CDR1 is SGHVS and CDR2 is FNYEAQ. Termini included, the CDR3 measures 15 amino acids. This chain's CDR3 is CASSLNVAYEQYFGP.

The gene calls are TRBV7-2 and TRBJ2-2, with D perhaps TRBD2 (5 bases). The germline V gene has CDR1 SGHTA and CDR2 FQGNSA. V lost 2 bases to trimming and J lost 0 bases, with 10 bases between them. This CDR3 has 16 residues. This chain's CDR3 is CASSLNPGTNTGELFF. The CDR3 coding sequence is TGTGCCAGCAGCTTAAACCCGGGGACGAACACCGGGGAGCTGTTTTTT.

This clonotype occurred many times. This clone may be a read error of a much larger clone one base away. J is TRBJ2-5 and V is TRBV7-9; either TRBD1 or TRBD2 may fit D (7 bases each). Between the trimmed V and J ends, which lost 2 bases and 11 bases, there was a span of 21 bases. The CDR3 runs 15 residues. CDR1 and CDR2 from the germline V gene are SEHNR and FQNEAQ (reference sequence). The CDR3 DNA sequence: TGTGCCAGCAGCTTACAGGGGGGGCAGTACAATGAGCAGTACTTC. Amino acids: CASSLQGGQYNEQYF.

The rearrangement joins TRBV7-3 to TRBJ2-3; 9 bases are shared with TRBD2. There are 19 residues in the CDR3. Losses at the gene ends were 0 bases for V and 6 bases for J; bases not matched to a gene: 16. CDR1 is SGHTA and CDR2 is FQGTGA in the germline V gene. Here the CDR3 DNA reads TGTGCCAGCAGCTTAACTACTAGCGGGCCGCTTTACCTCATGGATACGCAGTATTTT. It translates to CASSLTTSGPLYLMDTQYF.